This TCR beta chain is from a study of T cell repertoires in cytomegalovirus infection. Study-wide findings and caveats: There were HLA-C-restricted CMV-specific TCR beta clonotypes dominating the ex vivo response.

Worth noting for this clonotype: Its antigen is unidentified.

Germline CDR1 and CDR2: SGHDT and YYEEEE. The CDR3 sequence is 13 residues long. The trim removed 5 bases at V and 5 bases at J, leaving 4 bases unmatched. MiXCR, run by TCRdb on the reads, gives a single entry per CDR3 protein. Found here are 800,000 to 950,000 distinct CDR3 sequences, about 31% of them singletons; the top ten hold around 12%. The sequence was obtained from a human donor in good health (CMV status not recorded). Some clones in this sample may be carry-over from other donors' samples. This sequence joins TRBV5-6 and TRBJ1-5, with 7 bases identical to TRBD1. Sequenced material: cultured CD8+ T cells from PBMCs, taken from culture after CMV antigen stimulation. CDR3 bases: TGTGCCAGCAGTCAGGGGGGTTATCAGCCCCAGCATTTT. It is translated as CASSQGGYQPQHF.